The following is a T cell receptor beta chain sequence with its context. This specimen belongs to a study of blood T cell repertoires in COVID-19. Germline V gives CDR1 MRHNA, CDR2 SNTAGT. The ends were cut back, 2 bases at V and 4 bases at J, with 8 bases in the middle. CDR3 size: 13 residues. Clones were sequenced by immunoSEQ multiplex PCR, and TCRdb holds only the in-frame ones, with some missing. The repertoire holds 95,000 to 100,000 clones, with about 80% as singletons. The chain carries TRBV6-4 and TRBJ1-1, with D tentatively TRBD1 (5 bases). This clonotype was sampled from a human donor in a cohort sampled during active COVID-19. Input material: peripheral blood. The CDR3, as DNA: TGTGCCAGCAGTGACGGGGGGAGCACTGAAGCTTTCTTT. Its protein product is CASSDGGSTEAFF.